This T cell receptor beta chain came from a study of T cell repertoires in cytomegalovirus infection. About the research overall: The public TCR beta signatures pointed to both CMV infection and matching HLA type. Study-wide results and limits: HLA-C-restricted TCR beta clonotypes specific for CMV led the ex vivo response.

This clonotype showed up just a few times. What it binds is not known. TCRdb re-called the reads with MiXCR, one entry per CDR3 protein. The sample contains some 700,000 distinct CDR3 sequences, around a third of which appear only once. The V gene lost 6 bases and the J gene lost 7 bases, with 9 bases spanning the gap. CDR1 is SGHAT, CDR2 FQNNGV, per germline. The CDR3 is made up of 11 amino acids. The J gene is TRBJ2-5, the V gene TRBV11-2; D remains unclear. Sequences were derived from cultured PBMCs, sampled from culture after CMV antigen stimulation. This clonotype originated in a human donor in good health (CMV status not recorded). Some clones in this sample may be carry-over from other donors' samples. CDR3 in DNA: TGTGCCAGCAGTCTACCGGGGACCCAGTACTTC. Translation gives CASSLPGTQYF.